This TCR beta chain is from a study of T cell repertoires in cytomegalovirus infection. In the study overall: Signatures in public TCR beta sequences pointed to both CMV infection and matching HLA type. Whole-study findings and limits: The study identified carriers of CMV plus the relevant HLA from cumulative public TCR beta family frequency. Dominant in the ex vivo response were TCR beta clonotypes restricted by HLA-C and specific for CMV.

With 3 bases removed from V and 8 bases from J, the gap between germline ends came to 17 bases. CDR3 size: 15 residues. CDR1 and CDR2 from the germline V gene are SGHTA and FQGNSA. Each CDR3 protein is one row after TCRdb ran MiXCR on the reads. The sample shows 100,000 to 150,000 distinct CDR3 sequences, 8% to 9% of them seen only once. This clonotype was detected ten times or more. Its antigen is undetermined. This chain links TRBV7-2 with TRBJ2-1; D is perhaps TRBD2 (7 bases). This TCR was recovered from a human donor in good health (CMV status not recorded). Some clones in this sample may be carry-over from other donors' samples. Sequenced: PBMCs. CDR3 sequence reads: CASSFSRRGRDEQFF. CDR3 bases: TGTGCCAGCAGCTTCTCACGGCGGGGGCGCGATGAGCAGTTCTTC.